Shown below are 16 T cell receptor beta chains from a single sample sequenced in a study of STAT3 mutations in large granular lymphocyte leukemia. Antigen specificity for these receptors is unknown. The study, taken as a whole, reports: Every T-cell large granular lymphocyte leukemia patient had at least one immunodominant TCR beta clonotype.

Some clones are missing from TCRdb's copy, which holds only in-frame ones; the method was immunoSEQ multiplex PCR. The sample shows roughly 40,000 clones, about 81% of them seen only once. The material sequenced was PBMCs. These receptors all come from a human donor with T large granular lymphocyte leukemia. Some clones in this sample may be carry-over from other donors' samples.

This chain's CDR3 is CASIPSRAVSPLHF. CDR3 nucleotide sequence: TGTGCCAGCATCCCCTCAAGGGCAGTGTCACCCCTCCACTTT. The V gene is TRBV2, the J gene TRBJ1-6; D gene unclear. V was shortened by 7 bases and J by 10 bases, with 17 bases between the two germline ends. There are 14 residues in the CDR3. CDR1 is SNHLY, CDR2 FYNNEI, per germline.

The chain couples TRBV15 to TRBJ1-6; D may be TRBD1 (5 bases). Deletions cut 1 base from V and 0 bases from J, with 10 bases between. In germline, CDR1 is LNHNV, CDR2 YYDKDF (reference sequence). The CDR3 consists of 17 residues. The CDR3 sequence is CATSRVAGSSYNSPLHF. In nucleotides, the CDR3 is TGTGCCACCAGCAGAGTGGCAGGGAGCTCCTATAATTCACCCCTCCACTTT.

The rearrangement links TRBV19 to TRBJ2-2, with D hard to call. The CDR3 is made up of 13 amino acids. V lost 3 bases to trimming and J lost 8 bases, with 10 bases between them. Germline lookup yields CDR1 LNHDA and CDR2 SQIVND (reference sequence). CDR3 in amino acids: CASSIGAPGELFF. The CDR3 DNA follows: TGTGCCAGTAGTATTGGCGCTCCTGGGGAGCTGTTTTTT.

V and J are TRBV18 and TRBJ1-2, with 10 nucleotides matching TRBD1. Germline V gene lookup returns CDR1 KGHSH and CDR2 LQKENI. Trimming cost V 3 bases and J 1 base; bases outside gene matches: 2. The CDR3 has 15 amino acids. Written as DNA, the CDR3 is TGTGCCAGCTCACCCGGGACAGGGGATAACTATGGCTACACCTTC. It specifies CASSPGTGDNYGYTF.

CDR3 protein: CASSLGGSRGYTF. The CDR3 DNA reads TGTGCCAGCAGCTTGGGGGGGTCGAGAGGCTACACCTTC. This chain connects TRBV5-5 to TRBJ1-2; perhaps TRBD1 as D (5 bases). Between the trimmed V and J ends, which lost 0 bases and 8 bases, there was a span of 11 bases. Looked up from germline, CDR1 is SGHKS and CDR2 is YYEKEE (reference sequence). The CDR3 loop spans 13 amino acids.

The sample holds a few counts of this clone. The rearrangement joins TRBV6-1 to TRBJ1-4; D is possibly TRBD1 (5 bases). Per the germline V gene, CDR1 is MNHNS and CDR2 is SASEGT. The CDR3 is 15 amino acids. Trimming pared 3 bases from V and 10 bases from J, leaving 18 bases between. As DNA, the CDR3 is TGTGCCAGCAGTGACTTACTGGGACCCCCTCTAAAACTGTTTTTT. Its translation is CASSDLLGPPLKLFF.

This clone was counted between two and nine times. The J gene is TRBJ1-1, the V gene TRBV20-1; no clear D. CDR1 DFQATT and CDR2 SNEGSKA come from the germline V gene (reference sequence). This CDR3 is 10 amino acids long. V was pared by 4 bases and J by 6 bases, with 6 bases between. The CDR3 protein is CSAKGPEAFF. DNA for the CDR3: TGCAGTGCTAAAGGCCCTGAAGCTTTCTTT.

J is TRBJ1-6 and V is TRBV30; D unclear. Germline V CDR1 and CDR2: GTSNPN, SVGIG (reference sequence). The CDR3 has 13 residues. V lost 3 bases, J lost 0 bases, and 3 bases lay in between. The CDR3 nucleotides read TGTGCCTGGAGCAGCTCCTATAATTCACCCCTCCACTTT. Translating it yields CAWSSSYNSPLHF.

The chain has TRBV5-1 and TRBJ1-3; a possible D gene is TRBD1 (5 bases). The V end lost 6 bases, the J end lost 1 base, and 11 bases lay between the germline ends. This CDR3 contains 14 residues. Germline CDR1 and CDR2: SGHRS and YFSETQ. In nucleotides, the CDR3 is TGCGCCAGCAATTCAGGGAATTCTGGAAACACCATATATTTT. It translates to CASNSGNSGNTIYF.

V is TRBV10-3 and J is TRBJ2-7; TRBD1 matches 8 bases. J was trimmed by 0 bases and V by 2 bases; bases with no gene match: 3. Germline V gene sequence: CDR1 ENHRY, CDR2 SYGVKD. This CDR3 is 15 amino acids long. This chain's CDR3 is CAISERGTGSYEQYF. For the CDR3, the DNA is TGTGCCATCAGTGAGAGGGGGACAGGCTCCTACGAGCAGTACTTC.

This clone was detected only a few times. This chain uses TRBV2 with TRBJ2-2; D may be TRBD2 (5 bases). Germline V CDR1 and CDR2: SNHLY, FYNNEI. The CDR3 totals 15 residues. The V end was cut by 7 bases, the J end by 0 bases, with 12 bases between. DNA of the CDR3: TGTGCCAGCATTTCTGACTATGCGAACACCGGGGAGCTGTTTTTT. Its translation is CASISDYANTGELFF.

CDR3 region: CASSLDKNQPQHF. In DNA, the CDR3 is TGTGCCAGCTCACTTGACAAAAATCAGCCCCAGCATTTT. The rearrangement links TRBV18 to TRBJ1-5; D call uncertain. CDR3 length: 13 amino acids. Trimming left V 4 bases short and J 4 bases short, with 8 bases between. CDR1 and CDR2 from the germline V gene are KGHSH and LQKENI.

This sequence joins TRBV4-1 and TRBJ2-3; D is undetermined. V was clipped by 4 bases and J by 0 bases, with 14 bases between them. The germline gives CDR1 MGHRA, CDR2 YSYEKL. There are 16 residues in the CDR3. DNA of the CDR3: TGCGCCAGCAGCCTTCGTGATCTGGCTAGCACAGATACGCAGTATTTT. Its protein is CASSLRDLASTDTQYF.

This chain links TRBV5-1 with TRBJ1-2, with 9 bases aligning to TRBD1. With V trimmed by 0 bases and J by 5 bases, 5 bases remained unmatched. The CDR3 runs to 15 residues. From germline, CDR1 is SGHRS and CDR2 YFSETQ. CDR3 amino acids: CASSLGGQGRYGYTF. In nucleotides, the CDR3 is TGCGCCAGCAGCTTGGGGGGACAGGGCCGATATGGCTACACCTTC.

The chain uses TRBV19 and TRBJ1-5, with a weak D call TRBD1 (5 bases). CDR1 is LNHDA, CDR2 SQIVND, per germline (reference sequence). CDR3 length equals 12 residues. V was shortened by 2 bases and J by 10 bases, with 9 bases between the two germline ends. In DNA, the CDR3 is TGTGCCAGTAGTATAAGGGACGCACCCCAGCATTTT. As protein: CASSIRDAPQHF.

In DNA, the CDR3 is TGTGCCAGCACCCGGGACAGGGTCTCTGGAAACACCATATATTTT. Residues: CASTRDRVSGNTIYF. The rearrangement uses TRBV6-5 and TRBJ1-3, with 9 bases aligning to TRBD1. Germline V gives CDR1 MNHEY, CDR2 SVGAGI. Trimming at V came to 7 bases and at J to 0 bases, leaving 4 bases not matched to a gene. CDR3 length: 15 amino acids.